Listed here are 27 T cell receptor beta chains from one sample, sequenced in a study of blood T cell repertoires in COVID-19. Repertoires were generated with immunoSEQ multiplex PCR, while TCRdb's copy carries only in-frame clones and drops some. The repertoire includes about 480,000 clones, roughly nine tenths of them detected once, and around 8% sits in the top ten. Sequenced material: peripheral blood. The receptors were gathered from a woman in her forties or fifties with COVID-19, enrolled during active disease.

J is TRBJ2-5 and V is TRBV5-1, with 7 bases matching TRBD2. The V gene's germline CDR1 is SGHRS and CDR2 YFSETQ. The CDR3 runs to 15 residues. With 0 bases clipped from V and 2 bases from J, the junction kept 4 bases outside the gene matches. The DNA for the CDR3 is TGCGCCAGCAGCTTGGGTCCGGGGGGACAAGAGACCCAGTACTTC. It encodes CASSLGPGGQETQYF.

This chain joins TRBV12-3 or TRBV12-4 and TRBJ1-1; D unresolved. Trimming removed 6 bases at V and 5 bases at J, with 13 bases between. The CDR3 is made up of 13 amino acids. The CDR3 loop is CASRPSRATEAFF. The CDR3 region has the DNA TGTGCCAGCAGGCCCAGCAGAGCGACTGAAGCTTTCTTT.

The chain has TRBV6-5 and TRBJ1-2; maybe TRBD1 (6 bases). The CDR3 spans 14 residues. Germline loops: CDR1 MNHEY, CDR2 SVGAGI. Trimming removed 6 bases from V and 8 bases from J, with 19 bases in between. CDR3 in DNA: TGTGCCAGCAGAACGATAGGGGGAACCCGGGGCTACACCTTC. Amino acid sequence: CASRTIGGTRGYTF.

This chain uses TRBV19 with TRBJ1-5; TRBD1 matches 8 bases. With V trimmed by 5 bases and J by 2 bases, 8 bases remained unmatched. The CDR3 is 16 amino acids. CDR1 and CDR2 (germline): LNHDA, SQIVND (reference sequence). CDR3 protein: CASSPLGQGGNQPQHF. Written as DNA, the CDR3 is TGTGCCAGTAGTCCGCTCGGACAGGGAGGCAATCAGCCCCAGCATTTT.

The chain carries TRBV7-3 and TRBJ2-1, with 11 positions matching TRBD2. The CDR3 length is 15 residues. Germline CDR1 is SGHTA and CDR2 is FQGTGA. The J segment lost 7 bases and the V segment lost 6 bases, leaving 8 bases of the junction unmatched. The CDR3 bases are TGTGCCAGCAGTCAAGGGACTAGCGGAAGGAATGAGCAGTTCTTC. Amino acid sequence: CASSQGTSGRNEQFF.

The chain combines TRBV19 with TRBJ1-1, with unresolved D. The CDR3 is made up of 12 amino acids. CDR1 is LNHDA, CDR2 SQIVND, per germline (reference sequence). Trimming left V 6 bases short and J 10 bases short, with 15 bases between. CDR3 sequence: CASSGGAFGAFF. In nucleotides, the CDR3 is TGTGCCAGTAGCGGAGGCGCGTTTGGAGCTTTCTTT.

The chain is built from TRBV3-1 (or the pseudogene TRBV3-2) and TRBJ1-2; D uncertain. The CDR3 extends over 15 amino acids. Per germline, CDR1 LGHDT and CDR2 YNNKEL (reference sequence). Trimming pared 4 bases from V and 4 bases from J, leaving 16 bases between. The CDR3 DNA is TGTGCCAGCAGCCCAACGGGATCAGTCCTCTATGGCTACACCTTC. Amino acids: CASSPTGSVLYGYTF.

The CDR3, as DNA: TGTGCCAGCAGTTTTAGTTATCCCACCGAAGCTTTCTTT. Amino acids: CASSFSYPTEAFF. This chain joins TRBV28 and TRBJ1-1; no clear D. Trimming shortened V by 3 bases and J by 8 bases, and 13 bases separated the two germline ends. Per the germline V gene, CDR1 is MDHEN and CDR2 is SYDVKM. The CDR3 runs to 13 residues.

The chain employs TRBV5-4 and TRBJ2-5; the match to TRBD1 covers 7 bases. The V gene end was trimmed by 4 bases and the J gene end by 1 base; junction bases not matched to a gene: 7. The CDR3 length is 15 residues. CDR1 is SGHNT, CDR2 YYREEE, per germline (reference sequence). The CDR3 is CASSPQQGVQETQYF. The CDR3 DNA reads TGTGCCAGCAGCCCCCAGCAGGGGGTCCAAGAGACCCAGTACTTC.

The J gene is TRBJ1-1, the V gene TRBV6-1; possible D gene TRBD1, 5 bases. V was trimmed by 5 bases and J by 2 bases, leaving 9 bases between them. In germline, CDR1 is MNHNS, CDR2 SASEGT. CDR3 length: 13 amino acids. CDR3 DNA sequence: TGTGCCAGCAGTTTGACAGTAAACACTGAAGCTTTCTTT. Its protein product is CASSLTVNTEAFF.

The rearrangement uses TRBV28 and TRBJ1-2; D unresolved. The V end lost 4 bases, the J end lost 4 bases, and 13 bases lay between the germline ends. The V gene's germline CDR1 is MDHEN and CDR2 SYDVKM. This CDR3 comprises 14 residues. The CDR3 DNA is TGTGCCAGCAGTTCCTCTGACTTGGGCTATGGCTACACCTTC. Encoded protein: CASSSSDLGYGYTF.

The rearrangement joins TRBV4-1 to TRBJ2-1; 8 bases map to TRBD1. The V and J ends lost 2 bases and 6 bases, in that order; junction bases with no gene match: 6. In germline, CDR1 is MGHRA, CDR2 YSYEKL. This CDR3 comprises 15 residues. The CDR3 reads CASSQRQGLINEQFF. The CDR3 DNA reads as TGCGCCAGCAGCCAAAGACAGGGGTTGATCAATGAGCAGTTCTTC.

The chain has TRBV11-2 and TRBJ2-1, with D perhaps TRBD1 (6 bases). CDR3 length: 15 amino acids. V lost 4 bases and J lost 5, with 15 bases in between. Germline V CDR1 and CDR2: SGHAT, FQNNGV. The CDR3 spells CASSSTDRPHNEQFF. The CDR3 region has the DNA TGTGCCAGCAGCTCGACTGACAGGCCCCACAATGAGCAGTTCTTC.

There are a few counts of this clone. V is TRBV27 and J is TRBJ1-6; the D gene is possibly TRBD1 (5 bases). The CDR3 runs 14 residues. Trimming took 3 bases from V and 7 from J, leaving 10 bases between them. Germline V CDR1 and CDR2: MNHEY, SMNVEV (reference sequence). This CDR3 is CASSLGLWNSPLHF. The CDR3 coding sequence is TGTGCCAGCAGTTTGGGACTATGGAATTCACCCCTCCACTTT.

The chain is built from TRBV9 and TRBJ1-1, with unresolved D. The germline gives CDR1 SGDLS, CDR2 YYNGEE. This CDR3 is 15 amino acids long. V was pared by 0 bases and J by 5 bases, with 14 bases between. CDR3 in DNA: TGTGCCAGCAGCGTAGGGAGGTCGACCAAGACTGAAGCTTTCTTT. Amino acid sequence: CASSVGRSTKTEAFF.

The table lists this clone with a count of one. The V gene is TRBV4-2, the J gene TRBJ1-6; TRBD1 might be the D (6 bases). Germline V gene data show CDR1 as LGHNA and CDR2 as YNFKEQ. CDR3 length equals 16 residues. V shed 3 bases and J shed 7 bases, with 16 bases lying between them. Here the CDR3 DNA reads TGTGCCAGCAGCCATGATACAGGGTCTCGGAATTCACCCCTCCACTTT. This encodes CASSHDTGSRNSPLHF.

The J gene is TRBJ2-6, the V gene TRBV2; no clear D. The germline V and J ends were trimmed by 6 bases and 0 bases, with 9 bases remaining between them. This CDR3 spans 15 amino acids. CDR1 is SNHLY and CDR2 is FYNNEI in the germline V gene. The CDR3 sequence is CASRPTDSGANVLTF. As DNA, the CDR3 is TGTGCCAGCAGACCAACAGACTCTGGGGCCAACGTCCTGACTTTC.

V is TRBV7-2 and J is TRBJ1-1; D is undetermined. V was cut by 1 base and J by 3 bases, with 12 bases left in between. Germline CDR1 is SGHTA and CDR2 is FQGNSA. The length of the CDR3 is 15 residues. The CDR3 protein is CASSLDLGLDTEAFF. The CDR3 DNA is TGTGCCAGCAGCTTAGATCTCGGGTTGGACACTGAAGCTTTCTTT.

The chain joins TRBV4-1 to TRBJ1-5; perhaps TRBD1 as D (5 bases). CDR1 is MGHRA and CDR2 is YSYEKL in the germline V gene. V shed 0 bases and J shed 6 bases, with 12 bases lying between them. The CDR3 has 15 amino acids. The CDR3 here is CASSQDSGVSQPQHF. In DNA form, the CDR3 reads TGCGCCAGCAGCCAAGATTCGGGGGTTAGTCAGCCCCAGCATTTT.

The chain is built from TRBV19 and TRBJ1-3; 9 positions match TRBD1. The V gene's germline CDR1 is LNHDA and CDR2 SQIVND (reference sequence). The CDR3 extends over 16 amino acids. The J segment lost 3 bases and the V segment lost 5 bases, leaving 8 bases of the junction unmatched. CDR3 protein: CASSSDRGFFGNTIYF. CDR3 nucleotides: TGTGCCAGTAGTTCGGACAGGGGATTTTTTGGAAACACCATATATTTT.

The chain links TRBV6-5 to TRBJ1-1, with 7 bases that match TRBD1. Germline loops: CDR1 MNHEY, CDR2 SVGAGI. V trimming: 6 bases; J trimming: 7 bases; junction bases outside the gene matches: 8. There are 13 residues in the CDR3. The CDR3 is CASSLGQAVEAFF. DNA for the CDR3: TGTGCCAGCAGCCTAGGACAGGCCGTTGAAGCTTTCTTT.

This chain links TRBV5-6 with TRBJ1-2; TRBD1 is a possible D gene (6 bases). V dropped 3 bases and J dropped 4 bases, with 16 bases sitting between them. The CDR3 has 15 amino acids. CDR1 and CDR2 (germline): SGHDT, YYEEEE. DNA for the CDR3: TGTGCCAGCAGCTCACAGGGAACTCCCTTCTATGGCTACACCTTC. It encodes CASSSQGTPFYGYTF.

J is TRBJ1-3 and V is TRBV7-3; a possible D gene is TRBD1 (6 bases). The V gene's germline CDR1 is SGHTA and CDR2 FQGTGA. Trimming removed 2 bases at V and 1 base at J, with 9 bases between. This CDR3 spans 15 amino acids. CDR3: CASSLAGASGNTIYF. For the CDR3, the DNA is TGTGCCAGCAGCTTAGCAGGGGCGTCTGGAAACACCATATATTTT.

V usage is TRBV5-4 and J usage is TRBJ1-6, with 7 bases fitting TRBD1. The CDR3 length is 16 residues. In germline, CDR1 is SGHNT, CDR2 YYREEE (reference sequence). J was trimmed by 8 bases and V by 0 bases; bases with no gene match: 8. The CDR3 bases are TGTGCCAGCAGCTTGGAGGCAGGGGGGATTTATTCACCCCTCCACTTT. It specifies CASSLEAGGIYSPLHF. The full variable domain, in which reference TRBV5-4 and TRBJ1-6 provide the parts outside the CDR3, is ETGVTQSPTHLIKTRGQQVTLRCSSQSGHNTVSWYQQALGQGPQFIFQYYREEENGRGNFPPRFSGLQFPNYSSELNVNALELDDSALYLCASSLEAGGIYSPLHFGNGTRLTVT.

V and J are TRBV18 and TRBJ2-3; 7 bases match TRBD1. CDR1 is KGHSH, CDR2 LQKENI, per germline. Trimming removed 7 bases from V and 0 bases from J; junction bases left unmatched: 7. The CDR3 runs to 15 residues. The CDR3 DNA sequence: TGTGCCAGCTACTGGACAGGAGCTAGCACAGATACGCAGTATTTT. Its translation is CASYWTGASTDTQYF. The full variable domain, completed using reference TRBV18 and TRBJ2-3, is NAGVMQNPRHLVRRRGQEARLRCSPMKGHSHVYWYRQLPEEGLKFMVYLQKENIIDESGMPKERFSAEFPKEGPSILRIQQVVRGDSAAYFCASYWTGASTDTQYFGPGTRLTVL.

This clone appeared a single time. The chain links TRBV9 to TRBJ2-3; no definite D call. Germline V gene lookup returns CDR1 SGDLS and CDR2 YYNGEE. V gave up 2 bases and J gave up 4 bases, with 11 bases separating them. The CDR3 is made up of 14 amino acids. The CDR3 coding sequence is TGTGCCAGCAGCGTGCGGCCTTCTCCAGATACGCAGTATTTT. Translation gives CASSVRPSPDTQYF.

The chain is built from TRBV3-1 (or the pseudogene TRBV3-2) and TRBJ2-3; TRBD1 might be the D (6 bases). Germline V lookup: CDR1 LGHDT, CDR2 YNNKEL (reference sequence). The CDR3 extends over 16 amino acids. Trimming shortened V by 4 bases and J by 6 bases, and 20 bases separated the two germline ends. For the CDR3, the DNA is TGTGCCAGCAGCCCCACGGACAGACCGCACCCGGATACGCAGTATTTT. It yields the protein CASSPTDRPHPDTQYF.